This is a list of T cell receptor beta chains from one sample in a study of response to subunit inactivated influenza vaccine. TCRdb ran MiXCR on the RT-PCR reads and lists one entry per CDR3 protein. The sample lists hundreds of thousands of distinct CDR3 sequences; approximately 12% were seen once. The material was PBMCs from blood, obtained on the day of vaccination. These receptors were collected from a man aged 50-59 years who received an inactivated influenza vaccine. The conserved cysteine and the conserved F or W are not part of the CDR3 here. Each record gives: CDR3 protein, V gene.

ASSLTGSRTDTQY | TRBV11-2
ASSLVTLLRGNTGELF | TRBV11-2
SARGFQVSGSYNEQF | TRBV20-1
ASSPKGGIGELF | TRBV7-6
ATSLSGNSGANVLT | TRBV24-1
SAQTSEYEQY | TRBV20-1
ASSPDRDRTYEQY | TRBV7-2
ASSQDFDRADTQY | TRBV4-3
ASRTGGEYGYT | TRBV12-3/TRBV12-4
SAPPTGSTEAF | TRBV20-1
ASSLVGIGTDTQY | TRBV7-2
ASSEAAGGIGNQPQH | TRBV6-1
AIGSPGRYNEQF | TRBV27
ASSQETGYTGELF | TRBV4-2
ASSLSRAQETQY | TRBV5-4
ASSQVGGVAKGNIQY | TRBV14
ASSKQAGGTNEQF | TRBV12-3/TRBV12-4
SARPGQFSTDTQY | TRBV20-1
ASETGNTGELF | TRBV5-1
ASSFLGGTQETQY | TRBV12-3/TRBV12-4
ASIKDGGPFEQY | TRBV6-2/TRBV6-3
ASSYNDRGQTQY | TRBV6-2/TRBV6-3
ASSHTYGRIETQY | TRBV4-3
ASMRSPNTGELF | TRBV2
ASSLDSGGLGEQF | TRBV5-1
ASSLANAGGVPYEQY | TRBV12-3/TRBV12-4
ASSSVGSYNSPLH | TRBV6-2/TRBV6-3
ASSPASVSYNEQF | TRBV7-2
ASSLGYMQGGEQY | TRBV7-2
SARDQGAKNIQY | TRBV20-1
ASRLGQPYNEQF | TRBV12-3/TRBV12-4
SVREGLVGDTQY | TRBV29-1
ASSRAGVGDTQY | TRBV7-2
ASSQVQGGDTGELF | TRBV4-2
ASSFSSEAF | TRBV12-3/TRBV12-4
ASSLDPNRLERGSDTQY | TRBV5-1
AISRTSGRGETQY | TRBV10-3
ATSRDPGGNEQF | TRBV15
ASSDTGTQY | TRBV12-3/TRBV12-4
ASSRPSETQY | TRBV6-6
ASSLWSAGGLDEQY | TRBV5-1
ASSQAGGADTQY | TRBV4-1